The 32 T cell receptor beta chains listed next were all sequenced from one sample in a study of cytomegalovirus exposure and HLA in healthy donors. 60 Vbeta and 13 Jbeta primers were used in PCR. Profiling relied on immunoSEQ multiplex PCR, and the TCRdb table lists in-frame clones only, not all of them. The sample contains 150,000 or so clones, 65% to 80% of which appear only once. Material for sequencing was PBMCs. These receptors were taken from a male donor in good health and CMV-seronegative.

The V call is TRBV29-1, the J call TRBJ1-2; 9 bases agree with TRBD1. J lost 7 bases, V lost 5 bases, and 20 bases had no gene match. CDR3 length: 17 residues. Per germline, CDR1 SQVTM and CDR2 ANQGSEA. For the CDR3, the DNA is TGCAGCGTTCTCTCCGGTATCGGGACAGGGTTGCGTACTGGCTACACCTTC. Amino acid sequence: CSVLSGIGTGLRTGYTF.

This clone was seen more than once but under ten times. The gene calls are TRBV11-3 and TRBJ2-3; D is perhaps TRBD2 (5 bases). The CDR3 covers 15 residues. Trimming stripped 1 base from V and 10 bases from J, with 18 bases between. Germline CDR1 reads SGHNT; CDR2 reads YENEEA. In nucleotides, the CDR3 is TGTGCCAGCAGCTTAGGCTCTAGCCTCTCCCCAGCGCAGTATTTT. It yields the protein CASSLGSSLSPAQYF. The variable domain in full, completed from reference TRBV11-3 and TRBJ2-3, reads EAGVVQSPRYKIIEKKQPVAFWCNPISGHNTLYWYLQNLGQGPELLIRYENEEAVDDSQLPKDRFSAERLKGVDSTLKIQPAELGDSAVYLCASSLGSSLSPAQYFGPGTRLTVL.

The V call is TRBV30, the J call TRBJ1-3; no firm D call. Germline V CDR1 and CDR2: GTSNPN, SVGIG (reference sequence). CDR3 length equals 13 residues. The V end was cut by 4 bases, the J end by 2 bases, with 9 bases between. The CDR3 region is CAWNLGAGNTIYF. DNA for the CDR3: TGTGCCTGGAACTTGGGAGCTGGAAACACCATATATTTT.

CDR3 DNA: TGTGCCAGCAGTGATCCGACAGGAGCCTCTGGAAACACCATATATTTT. This translates into CASSDPTGASGNTIYF. The chain combines TRBV6-4 with TRBJ1-3, with a tentative D call TRBD1 (6 bases). The V gene lost 3 bases and the J gene lost 0 bases, with 12 bases spanning the gap. The CDR3 is 16 residues long. CDR1 and CDR2 from the germline V gene are MRHNA and SNTAGT.

This chain links TRBV18 with TRBJ1-4, with D tentatively TRBD1 (6 bases). The CDR3 totals 18 residues. The germline gives CDR1 KGHSH, CDR2 LQKENI. V gave up 4 bases and J gave up 0 bases, with 18 bases separating them. CDR3 nucleotide sequence: TGTGCCAGCTCACGGGACACCCCGTCACCTGCAACTAATGAAAAACTGTTTTTT. Its protein is CASSRDTPSPATNEKLFF.

The chain has TRBV28 and TRBJ1-5; 7 positions match TRBD1. Germline loops: CDR1 MDHEN, CDR2 SYDVKM. V lost 3 bases, J lost 0 bases, and 14 bases stayed unmatched. The CDR3 is made up of 19 amino acids. The CDR3 sequence: CASSLAGTETLYSNQPQHF. For the CDR3, the DNA is TGTGCCAGCAGTTTGGCCGGGACAGAAACCCTATATAGCAATCAGCCCCAGCATTTT.

The chain has TRBV18 and TRBJ1-3, with 10 bases matching TRBD1. The trim removed 3 bases at V and 2 bases at J, leaving 7 bases unmatched. The length of the CDR3 is 17 residues. The V gene's germline CDR1 is KGHSH and CDR2 LQKENI. This chain's CDR3 is CASSPFGTGVPGNTIYF. DNA for the CDR3: TGTGCCAGCTCACCTTTTGGGACAGGGGTGCCTGGAAACACCATATATTTT.

The rearrangement links TRBV29-1 to TRBJ2-1; a weak D match, TRBD1 (6 bases). CDR3 size: 11 residues. Germline V gene data show CDR1 as SQVTM and CDR2 as ANQGSEA. CDR3 in amino acids: CGHHREHEQFF. DNA for the CDR3: TGCGGCCATCACAGGGAACATGAGCAGTTCTTC.

This clone is medium-sized in the sample. Here the CDR3 reads CASSLLGTGQYEQYF. As DNA, the CDR3 is TGTGCCAGCAGCTTACTTGGGACAGGGCAATACGAGCAGTACTTC. This chain uses TRBV11-2 with TRBJ2-7; 9 bases match TRBD1. The junction had 6 bases not matched to a gene; V was cut back by 2 bases and J by 4 bases. This CDR3 is built from 15 residues. Germline-derived CDR1 and CDR2 are SGHAT and FQNNGV.

The gene calls are TRBV30 and TRBJ1-3; TRBD1 is a possible D gene (6 bases). Germline V CDR1 and CDR2: GTSNPN, SVGIG (reference sequence). This CDR3 region has 13 residues. Trimming pared 2 bases from V and 3 bases from J, leaving 8 bases between. CDR3 protein: CAWSTGFGNTIYF. CDR3 sequence (DNA): TGTGCCTGGAGTACAGGGTTTGGAAACACCATATATTTT.

The chain couples TRBV7-9 to TRBJ1-2, with 9 positions matching TRBD1. CDR3 size: 15 residues. Germline V gene lookup returns CDR1 SEHNR and CDR2 FQNEAQ (reference sequence). The V gene end was trimmed by 6 bases and the J gene end by 3 bases; junction bases not matched to a gene: 8. The DNA for the CDR3 is TGTGCCAGCAGTTTTACAGGGGGCGCGCACTATGGCTACACCTTC. This gives the protein CASSFTGGAHYGYTF.

The chain has TRBV6-5 and TRBJ2-7, with D unclear. Germline V gives CDR1 MNHEY, CDR2 SVGAGI. CDR3 length: 15 residues. V lost 2 bases and J 1 base, leaving 12 bases between the germline ends. CDR3 bases: TGTGCCAGCAGTTACACCGCAGGCTCGTCCTACGAGCAGTACTTC. Translating gives CASSYTAGSSYEQYF.

This rearrangement joins TRBV11-2 to TRBJ2-7; TRBD2 might be the D (6 bases). The CDR3 length is 14 residues. Looked up from germline, CDR1 is SGHAT and CDR2 is FQNNGV. Trimming removed 2 bases from V and 6 bases from J, with 14 bases in between. CDR3 residues: CASSLHGRDFEQYF. CDR3 coding DNA: TGTGCCAGCAGCTTACACGGCAGGGACTTCGAGCAGTACTTC.

The CDR3 bases are TGTGCCAGCAGCCTTCAGGCGGGGGGAGGAGAGACCCAGTACTTC. It translates to CASSLQAGGGETQYF. V is TRBV5-4 and J is TRBJ2-5; 8 bases map to TRBD2. Per the germline V gene, CDR1 is SGHNT and CDR2 is YYREEE (reference sequence). CDR3 length: 15 amino acids. V dropped 4 bases and J dropped 4; count of bases not matched to a gene: 9.

CDR3 sequence (DNA): TGTGCCAGCAGCGTAGAGCTAGCGGGGAACACCGGGGAGCTGTTTTTT. Translation: CASSVELAGNTGELFF. V is TRBV9 and J is TRBJ2-2, with TRBD2 identical over 8 bases. Germline V gene data show CDR1 as SGDLS and CDR2 as YYNGEE. V shed 0 bases, J shed 1 base, and the junction held 2 bases outside the gene matches. The length of the CDR3 is 16 residues.

This chain links TRBV7-2 with TRBJ2-1; 8 positions match TRBD1. With V trimmed by 5 bases and J by 0 bases, 3 bases remained unmatched. Germline CDR1 is SGHTA and CDR2 is FQGNSA. This CDR3 is built from 15 residues. The CDR3 sequence: CASSRTGLSYNEQFF. The DNA for the CDR3 is TGTGCCAGCAGCCGGACAGGGCTCTCCTACAATGAGCAGTTCTTC. The full variable domain, in which reference TRBV7-2 and TRBJ2-1 provide the parts outside the CDR3, is GAGVSQSPSNKVTEKGKDVELRCDPISGHTALYWYRQSLGQGLEFLIYFQGNSAPDKSGLPSDRFSAERTGGSVSTLTIQRTQQEDSAVYLCASSRTGLSYNEQFFGPGTRLTVL.

This chain links TRBV7-9 with TRBJ2-3; 7 bases align to TRBD1. Per germline, CDR1 SEHNR and CDR2 FQNEAQ (reference sequence). The CDR3 extends over 16 amino acids. Losses at the gene ends were 6 bases for V and 2 bases for J; bases not matched to a gene: 11. For the CDR3, the DNA is TGTGCCAGCAGTTCCCGGACAGGCCTAACCACAGATACGCAGTATTTT. Amino acid sequence: CASSSRTGLTTDTQYF. The full variable domain, its missing parts supplied by reference TRBV7-9 and TRBJ2-3, is DTGVSQNPRHKITKRGQNVTFRCDPISEHNRLYWYRQTLGQGPEFLTYFQNEAQLEKSRLLSDRFSAERPKGSFSTLEIQRTEQGDSAMYLCASSSRTGLTTDTQYFGPGTRLTVL.

V usage is TRBV4-1 and J usage is TRBJ2-7, with 9 bases aligning to TRBD2. Germline V gives CDR1 MGHRA, CDR2 YSYEKL. The trim removed 0 bases at V and 5 bases at J, leaving 8 bases unmatched. The CDR3 runs to 16 residues. The CDR3 DNA follows: TGCGCCAGCAGCCAAGATTGGGCTAGCGGGAAAAACGAGCAGTACTTC. It encodes CASSQDWASGKNEQYF.

The chain joins TRBV28 to TRBJ1-4; unclear D gene. This CDR3 is 14 amino acids long. Germline loops: CDR1 MDHEN, CDR2 SYDVKM. V gave up 4 bases and J gave up 0 bases, with 6 bases separating them. In DNA, the CDR3 is TGTGCCAGCAGTTCTATAGCAACTAATGAAAAACTGTTTTTT. This sequence encodes CASSSIATNEKLFF.

The chain is built from TRBV2 and TRBJ1-2, with 7 bases fitting TRBD1. Germline CDR1 SNHLY, CDR2 FYNNEI. The length of the CDR3 is 12 residues. J was trimmed by 8 bases and V by 6 bases; bases with no gene match: 6. Written as DNA, the CDR3 is TGTGCCAGCAGGGACAGGTCTAAGGGCTACACCTTC. This codes for CASRDRSKGYTF.

V usage is TRBV2 and J usage is TRBJ2-7, with 11 bases identical to TRBD2. CDR3 length: 15 amino acids. Germline loops: CDR1 SNHLY, CDR2 FYNNEI. With V trimmed by 7 bases and J by 3 bases, 8 bases remained unmatched. The CDR3 loop reads CASMPTSGSGYEQYF. In DNA form, the CDR3 reads TGTGCCAGCATGCCTACTAGCGGGAGTGGCTACGAGCAGTACTTC.

The chain recombines TRBV9 with TRBJ2-6, with D tentatively TRBD2 (6 bases). The germline CDR1 and CDR2 sequences are SGDLS and YYNGEE. CDR3 length: 18 amino acids. Deletions cut 2 bases from V and 4 bases from J, with 19 bases between. For the CDR3, the DNA is TGTGCCAGCAGCGTTGGTTTGGTTAGCGGTGGAGGGGCCAACGTCCTGACTTTC. It encodes CASSVGLVSGGGANVLTF.

The chain links TRBV27 to TRBJ1-5; D remains ambiguous. The germline CDR1 and CDR2 sequences are MNHEY and SMNVEV (reference sequence). With 3 bases removed from V and 1 base from J, the gap between germline ends came to 7 bases. This CDR3 spans 14 amino acids. CDR3 loop: CASSFGGSNQPQHF. The CDR3 nucleotides are TGTGCCAGCAGTTTTGGAGGGAGCAATCAGCCCCAGCATTTT.

The chain links TRBV28 to TRBJ1-1; 7 bases fit TRBD1. Germline CDR1 reads MDHEN; CDR2 reads SYDVKM. This CDR3 is 14 amino acids long. V was clipped by 7 bases and J by 0 bases; unmatched bases: 5. The DNA for the CDR3 is TGTGCCAGCACCTCCACAGGGGTGAACACTGAAGCTTTCTTT. It codes for CASTSTGVNTEAFF.

A few counts support this clone. The rearrangement uses TRBV28 and TRBJ2-1, with no clear D. Germline V gene data show CDR1 as MDHEN and CDR2 as SYDVKM. The CDR3 contains 14 residues. V was shortened by 2 bases and J by 9 bases, with 14 bases between the two germline ends. The DNA for the CDR3 is TGTGCCAGCAGTTTAGGTTTATACGTCGGTGAGCAGTTCTTC. Translated: CASSLGLYVGEQFF.

The sample holds a few counts of this clone. The genes are TRBV19 and TRBJ1-3, with D possibly being TRBD1 (6 bases). The CDR3 consists of 18 residues. Looked up from germline, CDR1 is LNHDA and CDR2 is SQIVND (reference sequence). V lost 5 bases to trimming and J lost 0 bases, with 20 bases between them. DNA of the CDR3: TGTGCCAGTAGTTCGACGATTCTAACAGGGAGCTCTGGAAACACCATATATTTT. Translating it yields CASSSTILTGSSGNTIYF.

The chain carries TRBV7-3 and TRBJ2-1, with 12 bases matching TRBD2. Germline loops: CDR1 SGHTA, CDR2 FQGTGA. CDR3 length: 18 residues. V was pared by 5 bases and J by 0 bases, with 8 bases of the junction left unmatched. The chain's CDR3 is CASSPRSSGRVSYNEQFF. CDR3 nucleotides: TGTGCCAGCAGCCCACGATCTAGCGGGAGGGTCTCCTACAATGAGCAGTTCTTC.

This clone was observed a few times. J is TRBJ2-1 and V is TRBV12-5; D is unclear. Germline V CDR1 and CDR2: LGHNT, FRNRAP. V lost 2 bases to trimming and J lost 4 bases, with 6 bases between them. This CDR3 contains 13 residues. As DNA, the CDR3 is TGTGCTAGTGGTTTGAACACGTACAATGAGCAGTTCTTC. Amino acids: CASGLNTYNEQFF.

The chain uses TRBV11-3 and TRBJ2-5; 9 nucleotides match TRBD1. Losses at the gene ends were 4 bases for V and 4 bases for J; bases not matched to a gene: 10. CDR1 is SGHNT, CDR2 YENEEA, per germline. The CDR3 sequence is 16 residues long. The CDR3 DNA sequence: TGTGCCAGCAGCTCAGGAGGCAGACAGGGGGGAGAGACCCAGTACTTC. Residues: CASSSGGRQGGETQYF.

This clone has just a few counts. J is TRBJ1-2 and V is TRBV28; TRBD1 aligns across 7 bases. Germline V lookup: CDR1 MDHEN, CDR2 SYDVKM. V shed 5 bases and J 5 bases; nucleotides not matched to a gene: 14. CDR3 length: 16 residues. DNA of the CDR3: TGTGCCAGCAGTCCCGGGGCTACAGGGGAAGGGTATGGCTACACCTTC. Residues: CASSPGATGEGYGYTF.

In DNA form, the CDR3 reads TGTGCCGGCGCCTCCGGGACAGGGAGCTACGAGCAGTACTTC. Amino acids: CAGASGTGSYEQYF. This rearrangement joins TRBV28 to TRBJ2-5; the match to TRBD1 covers 9 bases. The DNA end lines up better with TRBJ2-7; the J call may be wrong. CDR1 is MDHEN and CDR2 is SYDVKM in the germline V gene. The CDR3 totals 14 residues.

This chain links TRBV6-6 with TRBJ1-2; 7 bases agree with TRBD1. J was trimmed by 5 bases and V by 6 bases; bases with no gene match: 12. The V gene's germline CDR1 is MNHNY and CDR2 SVGAGI (reference sequence). This CDR3 is 15 amino acids long. CDR3 nucleotides: TGTGCCAGCAGATTACCACTGACAGGGTTTTATGGCTACACCTTC. Protein product: CASRLPLTGFYGYTF.